The clone carrying this TCR beta chain was seen repeatedly, ten times or more. This CDR3 spans 16 amino acids. The V gene lost 5 bases and the J gene lost 8 bases, with 19 bases spanning the gap. Germline V CDR1 and CDR2: MNHEY, SMNVEV (reference sequence). TCRdb used MiXCR to reprocess the RT-PCR reads, holding one entry per CDR3 protein. This table has about 680,000 distinct CDR3 sequences, 12% to 15% appearing once. This receptor was identified in a female donor in good health, serving as a healthy control. Sequences were obtained from memory CD4+ T cells from blood. The rearrangement joins TRBV27 to TRBJ1-6; D is undetermined. The CDR3 protein is CASSPNTFGLDSPLHF. DNA of the CDR3: TGTGCCAGCAGTCCCAACACCTTTGGGTTGGATTCACCCCTCCACTTT.